One and the same sample provided the 29 T cell receptor beta chains below, sequenced in a study of shared clonotypes between healthy human individuals (dated by TCRdb to between 2020 and 2021). The protocol used for the library was the immunoSEQ multiplex PCR assay. What TCRdb holds here is the immuneACCESS table cut down to in-frame rearrangements. Part of the clones is not present; checked against another copy, under half of the missing clones reflect an unresolved V gene, and the others are unexplained. This sample is represented by about 1,900,000 clones; about 95% of them were singletons. More than 0.95% of the sample lies in the top ten. CD8 naive samples were CD45RO-negative cells positively selected for CCR7, giving a CD45RA+CCR7+ population that excluded TemRA cells. Sequenced: naive CD8+ T cells sorted from blood. Reading the label with the study, this specimen's cell subset or site is: CD45RA+CCR7+. All receptors come from a man between 18 and 29 years old in good health.

V usage is TRBV6-4 and J usage is TRBJ2-7; D possibly uses TRBD1 or TRBD2 (6 bases each). V lost 8 bases to trimming and J lost 5 bases, with 13 bases between them. The length of the CDR3 is 12 residues. Germline V gene sequence: CDR1 MRHNA, CDR2 SNTAGT. The CDR3 nucleotides read TGTGCCAGCGGAGGGGGGAGGAACGAGCAGTACTTC. This codes for CASGGGRNEQYF.

The rearrangement joins TRBV28 to TRBJ2-2; possibly TRBD1 or TRBD2 for D (5 bases each). V shed 7 bases and J shed 6 bases, with 12 bases lying between them. This CDR3 region has 13 residues. The germline gives CDR1 MDHEN, CDR2 SYDVKM. Written as DNA, the CDR3 is TGTGCCAGCATCCTCAGAGGGGCCGGGGAGCTGTTTTTT. Its protein product is CASILRGAGELFF.

Ten or more counts support this clone. The chain has TRBV9 and TRBJ2-2; maybe TRBD2 (6 bases). CDR1 and CDR2 (germline): SGDLS, YYNGEE. CDR3 length: 19 amino acids. Trimming removed 0 bases from V and 4 bases from J, with 22 bases in between. The CDR3 reads CASSVGVRGREVGTGELFF. The CDR3 DNA reads TGTGCCAGCAGCGTAGGCGTCAGAGGAAGGGAGGTCGGCACCGGGGAGCTGTTTTTT.

This rearrangement joins TRBV27 to TRBJ2-7; tentative D call: TRBD2 (6 bases). Germline lookup yields CDR1 MNHEY and CDR2 SMNVEV (reference sequence). The CDR3 contains 14 residues. The ends were cut back, 4 bases at V and 3 bases at J, with 13 bases in the middle. CDR3 DNA sequence: TGTGCCAGCAGTTGGAGGGGCCCCCACTACGAGCAGTACTTC. The encoded protein is CASSWRGPHYEQYF.

The chain joins TRBV10-2 to TRBJ2-3, with D perhaps given as TRBD1 or TRBD2 (5 bases each). The CDR3 runs to 15 residues. The ends were cut back, 0 bases at V and 3 bases at J, with 10 bases in the middle. Per the germline V gene, CDR1 is WSHSY and CDR2 is SAAADI. The CDR3 DNA follows: TGCGCCAGCAGTGAGTCTTCGGGGCTGACAGATACGCAGTATTTT. It yields the protein CASSESSGLTDTQYF.

This chain links TRBV4-3 with TRBJ2-2, with 10 nucleotides matching TRBD2. This CDR3 region has 18 residues. V shed 0 bases, J shed 8 bases, and the junction held 12 bases outside the gene matches. CDR1 LGHNA and CDR2 YSLEER come from the germline V gene. CDR3 region: CASSQDRGLAMLGGELFF. The CDR3 DNA reads TGCGCCAGCAGCCAAGATAGGGGACTAGCGATGCTAGGTGGGGAGCTGTTTTTT.

The chain couples TRBV7-6 to TRBJ2-7; 13 positions agree with TRBD2. V trimming: 5 bases; J trimming: 4 bases; junction bases outside the gene matches: 5. The germline gives CDR1 SGHVS, CDR2 FNYEAQ. The CDR3 covers 15 residues. The CDR3 region is CASSGGTSGIYEQYF. The CDR3 DNA is TGTGCCAGCAGCGGAGGGACTAGCGGGATTTACGAGCAGTACTTC.

This chain connects TRBV28 to TRBJ1-6, with D perhaps matching TRBD1 (5 bases). Trimming left V 7 bases short and J 9 bases short, with 16 bases between. This CDR3 is 14 amino acids long. Germline V gene sequence: CDR1 MDHEN, CDR2 SYDVKM. CDR3 loop: CASMGGGTGSPLHF. CDR3 DNA: TGTGCCAGCATGGGTGGGGGAACCGGTTCACCCCTCCACTTT.

The chain joins TRBV5-1 to TRBJ1-1; D gene unclear. V was clipped by 4 bases and J by 4 bases, with 11 bases between them. This CDR3 contains 13 residues. Germline V gives CDR1 SGHRS, CDR2 YFSETQ. Here the CDR3 DNA reads TGCGCCAGCAGCCCCCGGGAGGGCACTGAAGCTTTCTTT. Protein sequence: CASSPREGTEAFF.

This chain uses TRBV7-9 with TRBJ1-2; D may be TRBD1 (5 bases). V was pared by 5 bases and J by 4 bases, with 11 bases between. Germline CDR1 is SEHNR and CDR2 is FQNEAQ (reference sequence). The CDR3 is made up of 13 amino acids. CDR3 region: CASSIGTPYGYTF. For the CDR3, the DNA is TGTGCCAGCAGCATCGGGACCCCCTATGGCTACACCTTC. Complete variable domain (other parts from reference TRBV7-9 and TRBJ1-2): DTGVSQNPRHKITKRGQNVTFRCDPISEHNRLYWYRQTLGQGPEFLTYFQNEAQLEKSRLLSDRFSAERPKGSFSTLEIQRTEQGDSAMYLCASSIGTPYGYTFGSGTRLTVV.

The chain couples TRBV25-1 to TRBJ2-1; 8 positions match TRBD1. Per the germline V gene, CDR1 is MGHDK and CDR2 is SYGVNS. V lost 4 bases and J lost 2; bases outside the gene matches: 7. The CDR3 covers 16 residues. CDR3 nucleotides: TGTGCCAGCAGTGCTGGGACAGGTGCCCCCTACAATGAGCAGTTCTTC. Its translation is CASSAGTGAPYNEQFF.

V gene TRBV5-6 combines with J gene TRBJ2-7, with 9 bases aligning to TRBD1. There are 15 residues in the CDR3. Germline V gives CDR1 SGHDT, CDR2 YYEEEE. The V and J ends lost 4 bases and 1 base, in that order; junction bases with no gene match: 6. CDR3 in DNA: TGTGCCAGCAGCCCCGGGGGGACAGGGTCCTACGAGCAGTACTTC. Amino acids: CASSPGGTGSYEQYF.

The chain couples TRBV27 to TRBJ1-5, with TRBD1 matching over 8 bases. CDR1 and CDR2 (germline): MNHEY, SMNVEV (reference sequence). The J segment lost 7 bases and the V segment lost 6 bases, leaving 8 bases of the junction unmatched. CDR3 length: 14 amino acids. CDR3 in amino acids: CASSETGVVQPQHF. The CDR3 bases are TGTGCCAGCAGCGAGACAGGGGTGGTACAGCCCCAGCATTTT.

The genes are TRBV14 and TRBJ2-7; 9 bases are shared with TRBD1. Germline lookup yields CDR1 SGHDN and CDR2 FVKESK. The CDR3 contains 15 residues. The V and J ends lost 2 bases and 6 bases, in that order; junction bases with no gene match: 8. CDR3 protein: CASSQCDRGSCEQYF. CDR3 bases: TGTGCCAGCAGCCAATGCGACAGGGGGTCTTGCGAGCAGTACTTC. The variable domain in full, with the rest retrieved from reference TRBV14 and TRBJ2-7, is EAGVTQFPSHSVIEKGQTVTLRCDPISGHDNLYWYRRVMGKEIKFLLHFVKESKQDESGMPNNRFLAERTGGTYSTLKVQPAELEDSGVYFCASSQCDRGSCEQYFGPGTRLTVT.

The genes are TRBV15 and TRBJ1-1; D ambiguous. The V gene lost 3 bases and the J gene lost 11 bases, with 13 bases spanning the gap. Looked up from germline, CDR1 is LNHNV and CDR2 is YYDKDF (reference sequence). The CDR3 spans 12 residues. This CDR3 reads CATSRGDGVAFF. DNA of the CDR3: TGTGCCACCAGCAGGGGAGACGGGGTGGCTTTCTTT. Drawing the rest from reference TRBV15 and TRBJ1-1, the complete variable domain is DAMVIQNPRYQVTQFGKPVTLSCSQTLNHNVMYWYQQKSSQAPKLLFHYYDKDFNNEADTPDNFQSRRPNTSFCFLDIRSPGLGDTAMYLCATSRGDGVAFFGQGTRLTVV.

CDR3 amino acids: CASSLKTGAQETQYF. The CDR3 bases are TGTGCCAGCAGCCTCAAGACAGGGGCCCAAGAGACCCAGTACTTC. This sequence joins TRBV7-9 and TRBJ2-5; TRBD1 matches at 8 bases. V was pared by 5 bases and J by 1 base, with 6 bases of the junction left unmatched. There are 15 residues in the CDR3. CDR1 and CDR2 (germline): SEHNR, FQNEAQ (reference sequence).

This clone was seen just once. V gene TRBV5-4 combines with J gene TRBJ1-4; 7 bases line up with TRBD1. The V gene's germline CDR1 is SGHNT and CDR2 YYREEE (reference sequence). V shed 4 bases and J 4 bases; nucleotides not matched to a gene: 4. The CDR3 is made up of 14 amino acids. CDR3 in amino acids: CASSETGNNEKLFF. In DNA form, the CDR3 reads TGTGCCAGCAGCGAGACAGGGAATAATGAAAAACTGTTTTTT.

This chain joins TRBV5-6 and TRBJ2-7; no reliable D call. This CDR3 has 13 amino acids. V lost 3 bases to trimming and J lost 6 bases, with 13 bases between them. CDR1 is SGHDT and CDR2 is YYEEEE in the germline V gene. In DNA, the CDR3 is TGTGCCAGCAGCTCAACTACCTCGGGCGAGCAGTACTTC. It translates to CASSSTTSGEQYF.

The CDR3 nucleotides read TGTGCCAGCACCGGACTAGCGGGAGGCGTTGTTGCAGCAGATACGCAGTATTTT. This sequence encodes CASTGLAGGVVAADTQYF. The gene calls are TRBV7-8 and TRBJ2-3; the match to TRBD2 covers 14 bases. Germline assignment: CDR1 SGHVS and CDR2 FQNEAQ. CDR3 size: 18 residues. Losses at the gene ends were 7 bases for V and 4 bases for J; bases not matched to a gene: 13.

About this clone itself: This sample also contains other DNA sequences that code for the same CDR3. J is TRBJ2-5 and V is TRBV9; tentatively, D is TRBD2 (6 bases). V was clipped by 3 bases and J by 3 bases, with 6 bases between them. The germline V gene has CDR1 SGDLS and CDR2 YYNGEE. The CDR3 has 12 amino acids. The DNA of the CDR3 is TGTGCCAGCAGCGGCGGGGAAGAGACCCAGTACTTC. Translating it yields CASSGGEETQYF.

This CDR3 reads CASRGTGVQNIQYF. CDR3 sequence (DNA): TGTGCCAGCAGGGGCACAGGGGTCCAAAACATTCAGTACTTC. V gene TRBV28 combines with J gene TRBJ2-4; 7 bases line up with TRBD1. Germline V gives CDR1 MDHEN, CDR2 SYDVKM. CDR3 length: 14 amino acids. V lost 6 bases and J lost 5; bases outside the gene matches: 7.

The chain carries TRBV28 and TRBJ2-3, with TRBD2 matching over 11 bases. Trimming took 6 bases from V and 5 from J; bases not matched to a gene: 10. The CDR3 spans 16 residues. In germline, CDR1 is MDHEN, CDR2 SYDVKM. The CDR3: CASRLLSGGAEDTQYF. DNA for the CDR3: TGTGCCAGCAGACTGCTTAGCGGGGGGGCCGAAGATACGCAGTATTTT.

The chain joins TRBV7-2 to TRBJ2-7; TRBD1 matches at 9 bases. The CDR3 loop spans 14 amino acids. V trimming: 1 base; J trimming: 3 bases; junction bases outside the gene matches: 1. Germline V gene sequence: CDR1 SGHTA, CDR2 FQGNSA. The CDR3 spells CASSLGTGVYEQYF. The CDR3 nucleotides read TGTGCCAGCAGCTTAGGGACAGGGGTCTACGAGCAGTACTTC.

This chain uses TRBV4-1 with TRBJ2-7, with D perhaps matching TRBD1 (5 bases). Per the germline V gene, CDR1 is MGHRA and CDR2 is YSYEKL. The V gene lost 5 bases and the J gene lost 0 bases, with 20 bases spanning the gap. The CDR3 spans 17 residues. The CDR3 loop is CASSYKGVQGSSYEQYF. DNA of the CDR3: TGCGCCAGCAGCTACAAGGGTGTGCAGGGCAGCTCCTACGAGCAGTACTTC.

The rearrangement joins TRBV5-6 to TRBJ2-7; possibly TRBD1 for D (5 bases). CDR1 is SGHDT, CDR2 YYEEEE, per germline. This CDR3 contains 14 residues. The V and J ends lost 1 base and 2 bases respectively, with 10 bases between them. In DNA form, the CDR3 reads TGTGCCAGCAGCTTGACAGGAATAGCCTACGAGCAGTACTTC. The encoded protein is CASSLTGIAYEQYF.

The V call is TRBV11-1, the J call TRBJ2-2; D is undetermined. Germline V CDR1 and CDR2: SGHAT, FQDESV (reference sequence). CDR3 length equals 18 residues. V was shortened by 7 bases and J by 1 base, with 22 bases between the two germline ends. DNA for the CDR3: TGTGCCAGCACAAGTGGGTCCAGTTGGGCAGAGAACACCGGGGAGCTGTTTTTT. It translates to CASTSGSSWAENTGELFF.

The genes are TRBV7-9 and TRBJ2-5; the D is unclear. Germline V lookup: CDR1 SEHNR, CDR2 FQNEAQ (reference sequence). The V gene lost 2 bases and the J gene lost 5 bases, with 9 bases spanning the gap. The CDR3 contains 13 residues. Written as DNA, the CDR3 is TGTGCCAGCAGCTTACTCAATATGGAGACCCAGTACTTC. Its translation is CASSLLNMETQYF.

The chain combines TRBV27 with TRBJ2-1; either TRBD1 or TRBD2 may fit D (5 bases each). Germline V gives CDR1 MNHEY, CDR2 SMNVEV (reference sequence). The V end was cut by 5 bases, the J end by 6 bases, with 11 bases between. The CDR3 has 13 residues. CDR3 protein: CASSHRDPNEQFF. CDR3 bases: TGTGCCAGCAGTCACCGGGACCCCAATGAGCAGTTCTTC.

The chain carries TRBV14 and TRBJ2-7; D possibly uses TRBD1 or TRBD2 (5 bases each). V shed 0 bases and J shed 2 bases, with 14 bases lying between them. CDR3 length: 16 amino acids. Germline V gives CDR1 SGHDN, CDR2 FVKESK. Here the CDR3 reads CASSQDTGAPPYEQYF. The CDR3 DNA is TGTGCCAGCAGCCAAGATACCGGGGCCCCACCCTACGAGCAGTACTTC.